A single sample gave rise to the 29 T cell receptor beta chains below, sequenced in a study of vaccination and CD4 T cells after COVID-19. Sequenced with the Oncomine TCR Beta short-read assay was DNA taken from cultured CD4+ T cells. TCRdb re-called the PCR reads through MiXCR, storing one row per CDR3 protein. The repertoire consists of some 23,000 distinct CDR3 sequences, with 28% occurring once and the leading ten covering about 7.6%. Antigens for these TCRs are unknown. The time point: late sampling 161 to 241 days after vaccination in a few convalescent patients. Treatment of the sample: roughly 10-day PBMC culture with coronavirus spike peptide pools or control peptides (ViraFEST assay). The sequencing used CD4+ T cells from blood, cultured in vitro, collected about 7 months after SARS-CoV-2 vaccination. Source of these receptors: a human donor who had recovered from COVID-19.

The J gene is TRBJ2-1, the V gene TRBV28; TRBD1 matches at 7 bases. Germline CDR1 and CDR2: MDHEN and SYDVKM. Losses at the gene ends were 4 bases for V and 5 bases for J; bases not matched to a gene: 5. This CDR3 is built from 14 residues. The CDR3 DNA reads TGTGCCAGCAGTTGGATCGACAGGGACAATGAGCAGTTCTTC. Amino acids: CASSWIDRDNEQFF.

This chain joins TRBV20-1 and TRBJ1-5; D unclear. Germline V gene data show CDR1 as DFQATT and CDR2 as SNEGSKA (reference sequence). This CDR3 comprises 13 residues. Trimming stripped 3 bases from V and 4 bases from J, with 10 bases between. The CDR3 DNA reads TGCAGTGCTAGCCTAGCAACTAATCAGCCCCAGCATTTT. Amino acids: CSASLATNQPQHF.

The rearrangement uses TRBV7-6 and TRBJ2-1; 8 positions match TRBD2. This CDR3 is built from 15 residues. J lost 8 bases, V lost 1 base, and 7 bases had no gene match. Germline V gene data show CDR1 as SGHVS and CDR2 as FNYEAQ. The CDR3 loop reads CASSLVAGRDHEQFF. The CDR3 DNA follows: TGTGCCAGCAGCTTAGTAGCGGGGAGGGACCATGAGCAGTTCTTC. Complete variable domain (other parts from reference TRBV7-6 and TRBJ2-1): GAGVSQSPRYKVTKRGQDVALRCDPISGHVSLYWYRQALGQGPEFLTYFNYEAQQDKSGLPNDRFSAERPEGSISTLTIQRTEQRDSAMYRCASSLVAGRDHEQFFGPGTRLTVL.

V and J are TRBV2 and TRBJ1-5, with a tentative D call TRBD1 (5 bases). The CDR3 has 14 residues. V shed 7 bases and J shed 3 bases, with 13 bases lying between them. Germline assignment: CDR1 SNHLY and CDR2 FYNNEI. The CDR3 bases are TGTGCCAGCACCCGGGGGTCCCACAATCAGCCCCAGCATTTT. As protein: CASTRGSHNQPQHF.

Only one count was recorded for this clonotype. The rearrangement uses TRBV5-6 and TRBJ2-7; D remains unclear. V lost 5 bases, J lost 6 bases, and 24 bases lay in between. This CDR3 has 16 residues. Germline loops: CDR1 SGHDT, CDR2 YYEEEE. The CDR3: CASSPLGRHQGGEQYF. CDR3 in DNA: TGTGCCAGCAGTCCTCTAGGGCGCCACCAAGGCGGCGAGCAGTACTTC.

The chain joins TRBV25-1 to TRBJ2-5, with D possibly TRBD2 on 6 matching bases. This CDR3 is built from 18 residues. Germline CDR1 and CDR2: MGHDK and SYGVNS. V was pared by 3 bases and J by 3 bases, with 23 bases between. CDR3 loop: CASSDHPAGGKGEETQYF. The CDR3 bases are TGTGCCAGCAGTGATCACCCAGCGGGCGGGAAAGGCGAAGAGACCCAGTACTTC.

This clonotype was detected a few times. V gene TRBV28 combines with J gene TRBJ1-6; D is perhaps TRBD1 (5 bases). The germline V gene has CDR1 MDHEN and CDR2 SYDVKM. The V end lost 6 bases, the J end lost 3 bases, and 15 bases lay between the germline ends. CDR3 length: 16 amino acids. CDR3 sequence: CASRGNRDGYNSPLHF. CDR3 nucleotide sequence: TGTGCCAGCAGAGGAAACCGGGACGGCTATAATTCACCCCTCCACTTT.

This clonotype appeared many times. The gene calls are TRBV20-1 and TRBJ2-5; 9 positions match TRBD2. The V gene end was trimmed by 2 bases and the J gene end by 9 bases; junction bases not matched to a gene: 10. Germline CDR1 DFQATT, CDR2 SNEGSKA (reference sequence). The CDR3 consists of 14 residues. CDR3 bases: TGCAGTGCTAGATTGGACGGCACTAGCGGGTCCCAGTACTTC. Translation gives CSARLDGTSGSQYF.

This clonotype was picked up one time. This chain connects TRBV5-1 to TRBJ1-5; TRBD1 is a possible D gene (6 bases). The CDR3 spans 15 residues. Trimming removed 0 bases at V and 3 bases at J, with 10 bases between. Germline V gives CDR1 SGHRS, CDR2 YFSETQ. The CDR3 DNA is TGCGCCAGCAGCTTGGATGGACAGTACAATCAGCCCCAGCATTTT. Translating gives CASSLDGQYNQPQHF.

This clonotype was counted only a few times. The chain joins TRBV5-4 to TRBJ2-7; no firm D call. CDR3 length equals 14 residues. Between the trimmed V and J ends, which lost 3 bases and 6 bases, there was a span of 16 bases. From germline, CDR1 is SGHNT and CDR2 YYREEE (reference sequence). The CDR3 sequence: CASSWKGKKVEQYF. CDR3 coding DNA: TGTGCCAGCAGCTGGAAAGGGAAGAAGGTCGAGCAGTACTTC.

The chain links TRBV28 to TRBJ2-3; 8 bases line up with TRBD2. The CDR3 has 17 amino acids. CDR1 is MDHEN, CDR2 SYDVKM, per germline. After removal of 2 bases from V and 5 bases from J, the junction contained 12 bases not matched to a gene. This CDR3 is CASSLGRREEFIDTQYF. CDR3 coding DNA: TGTGCCAGCAGTTTAGGCAGGCGGGAGGAATTCATAGATACGCAGTATTTT.

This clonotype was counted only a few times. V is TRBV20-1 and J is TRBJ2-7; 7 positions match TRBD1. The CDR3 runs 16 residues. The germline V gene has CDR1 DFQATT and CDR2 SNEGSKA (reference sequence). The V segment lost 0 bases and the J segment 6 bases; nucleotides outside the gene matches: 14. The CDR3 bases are TGCAGTGCTAGAGATCCCCGGGACAGACGACCGGGCGAGCAGTACTTC. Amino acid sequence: CSARDPRDRRPGEQYF.

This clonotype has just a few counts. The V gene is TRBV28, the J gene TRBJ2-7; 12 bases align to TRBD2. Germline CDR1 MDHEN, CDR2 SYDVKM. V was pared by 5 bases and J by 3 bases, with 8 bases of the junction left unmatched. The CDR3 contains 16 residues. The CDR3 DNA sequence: TGTGCCAGCAGTGCCACTAGCGGGAGGTCTTTCTACGAGCAGTACTTC. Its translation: CASSATSGRSFYEQYF. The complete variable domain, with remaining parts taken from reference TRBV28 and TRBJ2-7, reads DVKVTQSSRYLVKRTGEKVFLECVQDMDHENMFWYRQDPGLGLRLIYFSYDVKMKEKGDIPEGYSVSREKKERFSLILESASTNQTSMYLCASSATSGRSFYEQYFGPGTRLTVT.

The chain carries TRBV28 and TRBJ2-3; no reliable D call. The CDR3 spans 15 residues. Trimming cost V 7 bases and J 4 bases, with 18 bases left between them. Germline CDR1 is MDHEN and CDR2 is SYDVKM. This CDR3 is CASTDPSGLSDTQYF. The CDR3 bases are TGTGCCAGCACCGATCCGAGTGGCCTCTCAGATACGCAGTATTTT.

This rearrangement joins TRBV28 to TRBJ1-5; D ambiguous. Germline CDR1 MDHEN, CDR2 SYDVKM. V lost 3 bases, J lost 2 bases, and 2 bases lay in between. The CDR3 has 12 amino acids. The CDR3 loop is CASSFGNQPQHF. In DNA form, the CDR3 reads TGTGCCAGCAGTTTCGGCAATCAGCCCCAGCATTTT.

CDR3 nucleotides: TGTGCCAGCACGACCGGGACTCTCACAGATACGCAGTATTTT. This translates into CASTTGTLTDTQYF. The chain carries TRBV6-1 and TRBJ2-3; D is perhaps TRBD2 (6 bases). The CDR3 has 14 amino acids. Trimming cost V 7 bases and J 2 bases, with 13 bases left between them. Germline assignment: CDR1 MNHNS and CDR2 SASEGT.

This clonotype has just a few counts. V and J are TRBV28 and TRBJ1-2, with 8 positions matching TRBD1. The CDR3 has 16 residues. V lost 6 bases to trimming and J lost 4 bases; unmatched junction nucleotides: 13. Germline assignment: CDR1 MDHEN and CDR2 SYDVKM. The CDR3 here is CASSSTQDRGVYGYTF. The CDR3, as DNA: TGTGCCAGCAGCTCCACCCAAGACAGGGGTGTCTATGGCTACACCTTC.

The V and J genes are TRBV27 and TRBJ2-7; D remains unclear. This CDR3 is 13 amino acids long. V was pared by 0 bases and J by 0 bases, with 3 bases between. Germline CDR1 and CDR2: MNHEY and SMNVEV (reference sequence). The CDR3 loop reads CASSLSDSYEQYF. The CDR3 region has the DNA TGTGCCAGCAGTTTATCGGACTCCTACGAGCAGTACTTC.

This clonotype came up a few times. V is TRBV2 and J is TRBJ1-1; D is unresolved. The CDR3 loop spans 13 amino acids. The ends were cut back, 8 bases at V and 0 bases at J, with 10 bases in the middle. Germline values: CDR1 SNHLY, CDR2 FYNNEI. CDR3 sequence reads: CASGTSLNTEAFF. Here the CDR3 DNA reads TGTGCCAGCGGCACATCACTGAACACTGAAGCTTTCTTT.

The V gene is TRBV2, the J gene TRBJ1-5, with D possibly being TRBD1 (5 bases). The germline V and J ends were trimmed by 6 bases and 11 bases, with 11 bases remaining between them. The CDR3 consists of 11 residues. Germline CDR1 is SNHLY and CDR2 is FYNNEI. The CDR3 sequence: CASSAGLAQHF. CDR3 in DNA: TGTGCCAGCAGCGCAGGGTTGGCCCAGCATTTT.

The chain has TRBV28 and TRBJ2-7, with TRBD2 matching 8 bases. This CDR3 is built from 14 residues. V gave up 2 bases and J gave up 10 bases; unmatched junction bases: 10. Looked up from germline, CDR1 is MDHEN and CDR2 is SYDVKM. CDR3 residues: CASSLLSSGHIQYF. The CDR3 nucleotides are TGTGCCAGCAGTTTACTGTCTAGCGGGCACATACAGTACTTC. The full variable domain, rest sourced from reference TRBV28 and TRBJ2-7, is DVKVTQSSRYLVKRTGEKVFLECVQDMDHENMFWYRQDPGLGLRLIYFSYDVKMKEKGDIPEGYSVSREKKERFSLILESASTNQTSMYLCASSLLSSGHIQYFGPGTRLTVT.

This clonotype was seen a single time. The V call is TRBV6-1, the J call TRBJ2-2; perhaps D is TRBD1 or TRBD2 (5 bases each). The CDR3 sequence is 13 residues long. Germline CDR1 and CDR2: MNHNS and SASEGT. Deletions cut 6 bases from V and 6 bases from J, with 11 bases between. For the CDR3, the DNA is TGTGCCAGCAGCGTACTGGGGGCCGGGGAGCTGTTTTTT. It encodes CASSVLGAGELFF.

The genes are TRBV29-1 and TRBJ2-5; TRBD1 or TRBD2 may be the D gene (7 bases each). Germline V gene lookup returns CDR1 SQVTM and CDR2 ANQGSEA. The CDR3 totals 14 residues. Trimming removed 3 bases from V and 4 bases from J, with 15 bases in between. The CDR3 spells CSVDGRGGAETQYF. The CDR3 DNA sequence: TGCAGCGTTGATGGCAGGGGGGGCGCAGAGACCCAGTACTTC.

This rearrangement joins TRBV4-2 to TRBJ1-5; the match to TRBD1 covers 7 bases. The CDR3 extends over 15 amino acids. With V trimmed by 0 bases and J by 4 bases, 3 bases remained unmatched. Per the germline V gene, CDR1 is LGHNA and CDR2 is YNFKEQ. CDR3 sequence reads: CASSQDPTGNQPQHF. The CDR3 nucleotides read TGTGCCAGCAGCCAAGATCCGACAGGGAATCAGCCCCAGCATTTT.

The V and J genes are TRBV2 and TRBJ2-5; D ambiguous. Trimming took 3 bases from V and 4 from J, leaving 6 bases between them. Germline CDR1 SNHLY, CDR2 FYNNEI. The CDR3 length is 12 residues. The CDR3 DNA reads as TGTGCCAGCAGTGAGAGCTTAGAGACCCAGTACTTC. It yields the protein CASSESLETQYF. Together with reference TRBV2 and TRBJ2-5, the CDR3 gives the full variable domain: EPEVTQTPSHQVTQMGQEVILRCVPISNHLYFYWYRQILGQKVEFLVSFYNNEISEKSEIFDDQFSVERPDGSNFTLKIRSTKLEDSAMYFCASSESLETQYFGPGTRLLVL.

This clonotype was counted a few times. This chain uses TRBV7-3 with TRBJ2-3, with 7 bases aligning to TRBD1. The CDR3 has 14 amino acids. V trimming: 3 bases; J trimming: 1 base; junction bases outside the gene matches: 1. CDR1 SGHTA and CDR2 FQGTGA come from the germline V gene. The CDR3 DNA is TGTGCCAGCAGCTTTACAGGGGGCACAGATACGCAGTATTTT. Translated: CASSFTGGTDTQYF.

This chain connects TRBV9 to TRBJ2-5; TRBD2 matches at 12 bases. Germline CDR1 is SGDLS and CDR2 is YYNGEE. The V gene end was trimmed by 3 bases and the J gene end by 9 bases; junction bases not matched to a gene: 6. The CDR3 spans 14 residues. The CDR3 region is CASSERTSGASQYF. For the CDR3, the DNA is TGTGCCAGCAGCGAGAGGACTAGCGGGGCATCCCAGTACTTC.

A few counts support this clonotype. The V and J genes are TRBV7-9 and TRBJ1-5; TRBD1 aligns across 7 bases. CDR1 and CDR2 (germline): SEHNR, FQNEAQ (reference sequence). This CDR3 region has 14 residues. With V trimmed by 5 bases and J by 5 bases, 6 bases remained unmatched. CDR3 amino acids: CASSIDRVDQPQHF. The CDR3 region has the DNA TGTGCCAGCAGCATAGACAGGGTGGATCAGCCCCAGCATTTT. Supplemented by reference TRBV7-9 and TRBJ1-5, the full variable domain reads DTGVSQNPRHKITKRGQNVTFRCDPISEHNRLYWYRQTLGQGPEFLTYFQNEAQLEKSRLLSDRFSAERPKGSFSTLEIQRTEQGDSAMYLCASSIDRVDQPQHFGDGTRLSIL.

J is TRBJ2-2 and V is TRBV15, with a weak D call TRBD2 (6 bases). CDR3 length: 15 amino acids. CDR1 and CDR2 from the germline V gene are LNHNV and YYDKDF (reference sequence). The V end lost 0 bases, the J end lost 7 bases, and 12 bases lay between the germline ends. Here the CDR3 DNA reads TGTGCCACCAGCAGAGATCGACTAGTTGGCGGGGAGCTGTTTTTT. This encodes CATSRDRLVGGELFF.